This T cell receptor (beta chain) was obtained from a study of T cells after yellow fever vaccination. The junction had 5 bases not matched to a gene; V was cut back by 3 bases and J by 5 bases. The length of the CDR3 is 14 residues. A process of 5'RACE template switching, which added a universal primer site and UMIs, was used to make TCR cDNA. Via MiXCR, TCRdb re-called the 5' RACE reads, giving one row per CDR3 protein. The table has 200,000 to 300,000 distinct CDR3 sequences, approximately 12% seen once. This chain joins TRBV12-3 or TRBV12-4 and TRBJ2-5, with 8 bases aligning to TRBD2. This sequence was found in a man under 40 who received the YFV17D yellow fever vaccine. Source: CD4+ T cells sorted from PBMCs, taken 45 days after the yellow fever booster vaccination. CDR3: CASSLAGGMETQYF. The DNA of the CDR3 is TGTGCCAGCAGTTTGGCGGGGGGCATGGAGACCCAGTACTTC.